Listed below are T cell receptor beta chains from one sample, sequenced in a study of blood T cell repertoires in COVID-19. Clones were sequenced by immunoSEQ multiplex PCR, and TCRdb holds only the in-frame ones, with some missing. The sample holds roughly 140,000 clones; about 87% are singletons and the top ten take over 5%. The specimen sequenced was peripheral blood. All receptors derive from a human donor in a cohort sampled during active COVID-19. The CDR3 runs from the conserved cysteine through the conserved F or W. D genes are given only for firm matches. The size entry is marked missing in some rows and otherwise reads once, few, many or a size class.

v_gene,d_gene,j_gene,abundance,CDR3nt,CDR3aa
TRBV28,TRBD1,TRBJ1-5,-,TGTGCCAGCAGTTTATCAGGGACAGGGGGCTTTCAGCCCCAGCATTTT,CASSLSGTGGFQPQHF
TRBV19,TRBD1,TRBJ1-2,-,TGTGCCAGTAGCCCCTGGGGGACAGGGGTGGTTCACTATGGCTACACCTTC,CASSPWGTGVVHYGYTF
TRBV5-5,TRBD1,TRBJ2-3,-,TGTGCCAGCAGCCCCTGGACAGGGCTCACAGATACGCAGTATTTT,CASSPWTGLTDTQYF
TRBV27,-,TRBJ2-7,-,TGTGCCAGCAGTTTAAGCAGGGGAGATATGCAGTACTTC,CASSLSRGDMQYF
TRBV7-6,TRBD1,TRBJ2-1,-,TGTGCCAGCAGCTTAGGATTTATCGGGACAGGTGAAGTTGAGCAGTTCTTC,CASSLGFIGTGEVEQFF
TRBV29-1,TRBD2,TRBJ2-1,-,TGCAGCGTAGCGGGACTAGCGGGAGTCGATGAGCAGTTCTTC,CSVAGLAGVDEQFF
TRBV5-1,TRBD1,TRBJ2-1,once,TGCGCCAGCAGCCGGGACAGGGCCTCCTACAATGAGCAGTTCTTC,CASSRDRASYNEQFF
TRBV6-2/TRBV6-3,-,TRBJ2-7,-,TGTGCCAGCAGCCCGAGTCTAGCTCTAGCCGAGCAGTACTTC,CASSPSLALAEQYF
TRBV2,-,TRBJ1-6,-,TGTGCCACCATGGGCGAGGGTCGTAATTCACCCCTCCACTTT,CATMGEGRNSPLHF
TRBV28,TRBD1,TRBJ1-5,-,TGTGCCAGCAGACAGCATAGCGGGACAGCCAGCAATCAGCCCCAGCATTTT,CASRQHSGTASNQPQHF
TRBV6-1,TRBD1,TRBJ2-7,-,TGTGCCAGCAGTGAAGGGGGGACAGGGTTCGACGAGCAGTACTTC,CASSEGGTGFDEQYF
TRBV6-2/TRBV6-3,-,TRBJ2-1,-,TGTGCCAGCAGTAACTTCCCCCCTAGCAGCTCCTACAATGAGCAGTTCTTC,CASSNFPPSSSYNEQFF
TRBV19,-,TRBJ2-5,-,TGTGCCAGTAGCCTTCACGGGGAGACCCAGTACTTC,CASSLHGETQYF
TRBV6-5,TRBD2,TRBJ2-3,-,TGTGCCAGCTGGACTAGCGGGAGTAGGACAGATACGCAGTATTTT,CASWTSGSRTDTQYF
TRBV6-5,TRBD2,TRBJ2-7,-,TGTGCCAGCAGCCCGGGGGGTTGGACAAACGAGCAGTACTTC,CASSPGGWTNEQYF
TRBV7-8,-,TRBJ1-3,-,TGTGCCAGCAGCTCGGGGTACAGGGCTGGAAACACCATATATTTT,CASSSGYRAGNTIYF
TRBV5-1,-,TRBJ1-3,-,TGCGCCAGCAGCTTGGACAGTCCTGGAAACACCATATATTTT,CASSLDSPGNTIYF
TRBV5-1,-,TRBJ2-5,-,TGCGCCAGCACCGGGAACCAAGAGACCCAGTACTTC,CASTGNQETQYF
TRBV11-2,-,TRBJ1-2,-,TGTGCCAGCAGCTTAGATGTGGCACCTCCCTATGGCTACACCTTC,CASSLDVAPPYGYTF
TRBV5-1,TRBD2,TRBJ2-1,-,TGCGCCAGCAGCGTGCCTAGCGGAGCCGGCAATGAGCAGTTCTTC,CASSVPSGAGNEQFF
TRBV6-6,TRBD1,TRBJ1-1,-,TGTGCCAGCAGTTACAGAGAGACAGGGCTGAACACTGAAGCTTTCTTT,CASSYRETGLNTEAFF
TRBV5-1,TRBD2,TRBJ2-5,-,TGCGCCAGCAGCTTGTCCCCTAGCGGCCAAGAGACCCAGTACTTC,CASSLSPSGQETQYF
TRBV18,TRBD2,TRBJ2-3,-,TGTGCCAGCTCACCACCGTCTAGCGGGGGGACGGCCACGCAGTATTTT,CASSPPSSGGTATQYF
TRBV7-9,-,TRBJ1-2,-,TGTGCCAGCAGCTCACACCTCAACGGGGGCTATGGCTACACCTTC,CASSSHLNGGYGYTF
TRBV5-5,-,TRBJ2-7,-,TGTGCCAGCAGCTTGGGGACACACTCCTACGAGCAGTACTTC,CASSLGTHSYEQYF
TRBV24-1,TRBD2,TRBJ2-1,-,TGTGCCACCAGTGAGGGGGGGAGCGGGAGTGACAATGAGCAGTTCTTC,CATSEGGSGSDNEQFF
TRBV7-3,-,TRBJ2-2,-,TGTGCCAGCAGCCTAAGCGCGGGAAGTGCCGGGGAGCTGTTTTTT,CASSLSAGSAGELFF
TRBV4-1,-,TRBJ2-5,-,TGCGCCAGCAGCCAACTGGGACTTGAAGAGACCCAGTACTTC,CASSQLGLEETQYF
TRBV28,TRBD1,TRBJ1-5,-,TGTGCCAGCAGTAAAAGCGGGACAGGGGATCGGCGGCAGCCCCAGCATTTT,CASSKSGTGDRRQPQHF
TRBV30,-,TRBJ2-1,-,TGTGCCTGGAGTACCGGGGACTTCAATGAGCAGTTCTTC,CAWSTGDFNEQFF
TRBV28,-,TRBJ2-2,-,TGTGCCAGCAGTTCAGTGTACGCCGGGGAGCTGTTTTTT,CASSSVYAGELFF
TRBV30,TRBD1,TRBJ1-4,-,TGTGCCTGGAGTGTAGACCAGGGGGTTAATGAAAAACTGTTTTTT,CAWSVDQGVNEKLFF
TRBV28,-,TRBJ2-1,-,TGTGCCAGCACAGGGTCAACGGATGAGCAGTTCTTC,CASTGSTDEQFF
TRBV21-1,-,TRBJ2-1,-,TGTGCCAGCAGCCCTCGACTAGCGGAAAACTCCTACAATGAGCAGTTCTTC,CASSPRLAENSYNEQFF
TRBV2,-,TRBJ1-2,-,TGTGCCAGCAGCCCAACGGATGGCTACACCTTC,CASSPTDGYTF
TRBV7-9,TRBD1,TRBJ2-3,-,TGTGCCAGCAGCGAACACAGGGGTAATTCAGATACGCAGTATTTT,CASSEHRGNSDTQYF
TRBV2,-,TRBJ1-5,-,TGTGCCAGCAGTGCCAGGGTGCGCAATCAGCCCCAGCATTTT,CASSARVRNQPQHF
TRBV7-6,TRBD1,TRBJ2-1,-,TGTGCCAGCAGCATAGAGAAGAGCGGGACAGGGGGACATGAGCAGTTCTTC,CASSIEKSGTGGHEQFF
TRBV27,TRBD1,TRBJ2-7,-,TGTGCCAGCAGTGCCCGGACAGGTGGTTACTACGAGCAGTACTTC,CASSARTGGYYEQYF
TRBV7-3,TRBD1,TRBJ2-5,-,TGTGCCAGCAGCCACGGGGACAGGGATTTCGAGACCCAGTACTTC,CASSHGDRDFETQYF
TRBV10-2,TRBD2,TRBJ2-5,-,TGCGCCAGCGGGGGGGTAGCGGTGAGGGAGACCCAGTACTTC,CASGGVAVRETQYF
TRBV18,TRBD1,TRBJ2-1,-,TGTGCCAGCTCACGAGGACAGGGGGCGCGGAATGAGCAGTTCTTC,CASSRGQGARNEQFF
TRBV2,-,TRBJ1-3,-,TGTGCCAGCAAGAGGGGAGGGGAAGGAAACACCATATATTTT,CASKRGGEGNTIYF
TRBV29-1,-,TRBJ1-4,-,TGCAGCGCCCGGGAGGATGAAAAACTGTTTTTT,CSAREDEKLFF
TRBV27,TRBD1,TRBJ2-7,many,TGTGCCAGCAGTTCCCCCGGGGGGACAGGGTCCTACGAGCAGTACTTC,CASSSPGGTGSYEQYF
TRBV7-9,TRBD1,TRBJ2-7,few,TGTGCCAGCAGCTTTATAGGAATGAGACAGGGGATTCCCTACGAGCAGTACTTC,CASSFIGMRQGIPYEQYF
TRBV10-3,-,TRBJ2-5,-,TGTGCCATCAGAGCGCGGGACGGCCAAGAGACCCAGTACTTC,CAIRARDGQETQYF
TRBV29-1,-,TRBJ1-1,once,TGCAGCGTTGAAAGAGGCCAGTTAAACACTGAAGCTTTCTTT,CSVERGQLNTEAFF